This T cell receptor (beta chain) was sequenced during a study of blood T cell repertoires in COVID-19. The CDR3 extends over 14 amino acids. CDR1 is DFQATT and CDR2 is SNEGSKA in the germline V gene (reference sequence). Trimming pared 3 bases from V and 8 bases from J, leaving 17 bases between. Under the authors' procedure: Using reference gene primer amplification, nucleated cell counts were estimated. Using immunoSEQ multiplex PCR, the repertoire was profiled, and TCRdb retains in-frame clones only, with some absent. V and J calls and clone size are as listed in that table; D and trimming were resolved from the DNA. This sample has 200,000 to 300,000 clones; over 90% occur once, and the top ten carry 0.83%.

The sequence derives from a man in his thirties or forties with COVID-19, enrolled during active disease. The genes are TRBV20-1 and TRBJ2-1, with D tentatively TRBD1 (5 bases). The sample taken for sequencing was peripheral blood. The CDR3 region is CSASRWTLLDEQFF. CDR3 in DNA: TGCAGTGCTAGTAGGTGGACACTATTGGATGAGCAGTTCTTC.